The rows below give T cell receptor beta chains drawn from one sample of a study of blood T cell repertoires in COVID-19. The table came from immunoSEQ multiplex PCR; TCRdb's copy has only in-frame clones and leaves some out. This table holds 70,000 or so clones, roughly 85% found once. Material: peripheral blood. The receptors shown here come from a woman over 75 with acute or convalescent COVID-19. Each CDR3 is given with its conserved first and last residue. Fields, in order: D gene, V gene, J gene, CDR3 length, clone size, CDR3 protein, CDR3 DNA. A D gene is named only where the DNA matches it firmly. Size is stated for part of the rows, as once, few or many counts, or as a class when the clone is expanded.

.	TRBV7-2	TRBJ2-2	14	.	CASSLVTNTGELFF	TGTGCCAGCAGCTTAGTTACGAACACCGGGGAGCTGTTTTTT
.	TRBV7-9	TRBJ2-7	11	few	CASSLDRTPYF	TGTGCCAGCAGCTTAGATCGGACTCCGTACTTC
.	TRBV7-9	TRBJ2-2	15	.	CASRTEFANTGELFF	TGTGCCAGCAGGACTGAGTTCGCGAACACCGGGGAGCTGTTTTTT
TRBD1	TRBV27	TRBJ1-1	13	.	CASRIDRVGEAFF	TGTGCCAGCAGAATAGACAGGGTGGGCGAAGCTTTCTTT
TRBD1	TRBV6-4	TRBJ2-3	16	.	CASSDDQTGGQITQYF	TGTGCCAGCAGTGACGACCAGACAGGGGGCCAGATTACGCAGTATTTT
TRBD1	TRBV9	TRBJ1-6	15	.	CASSTRTGPTSPLHF	TGTGCCAGCAGCACAAGGACAGGCCCTACCTCACCCCTCCACTTT
.	TRBV7-7	TRBJ1-2	17	.	CASSLAYNWGVDYGYTF	TGTGCTAGCAGCCTGGCCTACAACTGGGGGGTCGACTATGGCTACACCTTC
TRBD1	TRBV11-3	TRBJ2-1	16	.	CASSLRGTGWGDEQFF	TGTGCCAGCAGCTTACGAGGGACAGGGTGGGGCGATGAGCAGTTCTTC
.	TRBV3-1/TRBV3-2	TRBJ1-2	16	.	CASSPRVVLSLGGYTF	TGTGCCAGCAGCCCCCGGGTCGTCCTGTCCCTCGGGGGCTACACCTTC
TRBD1	TRBV28	TRBJ1-1	11	.	CASDTGAEAFF	TGTGCCAGCGATACAGGGGCTGAAGCTTTCTTT
.	TRBV5-8	TRBJ1-5	16	.	CASSLGQYTSNQPQHF	TGTGCCAGCAGCCTTGGACAGTATACAAGCAATCAGCCCCAGCATTTT
TRBD2	TRBV5-4	TRBJ2-1	16	.	CASSPGTSGATWEQFF	TGTGCCAGCAGCCCCGGGACTAGCGGGGCAACGTGGGAGCAGTTCTTC
TRBD2	TRBV4-1	TRBJ2-3	19	once	CASSQDSLASGPAQDTQYF	TGCGCCAGCAGCCAAGATAGTTTGGCTAGCGGACCTGCACAAGATACGCAGTATTTT
TRBD1	TRBV7-9	TRBJ1-6	14	.	CASSLQGGNSPLHF	TGTGCCAGCAGCTTACAGGGGGGTAATTCACCCCTCCACTTT
TRBD1	TRBV11-2	TRBJ1-1	14	.	CASSLGTGYTEAFF	TGTGCCAGCAGCTTAGGGACAGGGTACACTGAAGCTTTCTTT
.	TRBV6-5	TRBJ2-6	15	.	CASSFNRVGANVLTF	TGTGCCAGCAGTTTCAACAGGGTTGGGGCCAACGTCCTGACTTTC
TRBD2	TRBV6-5	TRBJ2-5	15	.	CASSYSGGAGETQYF	TGTGCCAGCAGTTATAGCGGGGGGGCAGGAGAGACCCAGTACTTC
.	TRBV30	TRBJ1-2	13	.	CAWNPGIVYGYTF	TGTGCCTGGAATCCAGGTATCGTCTATGGCTACACCTTC
.	TRBV6-5	TRBJ2-3	14	.	CASKLGGASDTQYF	TGTGCCAGCAAATTGGGGGGGGCCTCAGATACGCAGTATTTT
.	TRBV3-1/TRBV3-2	TRBJ2-5	15	.	CASSRASGPQETQYF	TGTGCCAGCAGCCGTGCGAGCGGTCCGCAAGAGACCCAGTACTTC
TRBD2	TRBV7-3	TRBJ2-3	14	.	CASSLGGGADTQYF	TGTGCCAGCAGCTTAGGCGGGGGGGCAGATACGCAGTATTTT
.	TRBV19	TRBJ2-7	15	once	CASSIMVVEGSEQYF	TGTGCCAGTAGTATAATGGTCGTGGAGGGGTCCGAGCAGTACTTC
TRBD1	TRBV19	TRBJ2-7	15	.	CASSIDRGPLYEQYF	TGTGCCAGTAGTATTGACAGGGGGCCCCTCTACGAGCAGTACTTC
TRBD2	TRBV10-3	TRBJ2-1	16	.	CAIKSGTSGGAREQFF	TGTGCCATCAAGTCGGGAACTAGCGGGGGGGCCAGAGAGCAGTTCTTC
.	TRBV7-8	TRBJ1-1	13	.	CASSLGSNTEAFF	TGTGCCAGCAGCTTAGGCAGTAACACTGAAGCTTTCTTT